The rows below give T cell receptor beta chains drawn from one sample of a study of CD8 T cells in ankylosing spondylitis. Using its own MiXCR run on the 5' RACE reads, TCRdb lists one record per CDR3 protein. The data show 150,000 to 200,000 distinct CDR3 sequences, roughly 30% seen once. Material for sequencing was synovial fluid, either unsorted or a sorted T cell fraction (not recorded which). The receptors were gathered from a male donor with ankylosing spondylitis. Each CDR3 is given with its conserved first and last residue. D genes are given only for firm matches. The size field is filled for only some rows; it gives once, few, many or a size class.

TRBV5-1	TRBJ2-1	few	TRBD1	TGCGCCAGCAGCTTGGGGACAGGCTACAATGAGCAGTTCTTC	CASSLGTGYNEQFF
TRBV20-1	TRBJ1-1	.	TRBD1	TGCAGTGCTAGAGGGAGGACAGGCGCCACTGAAGCTTTCTTT	CSARGRTGATEAFF
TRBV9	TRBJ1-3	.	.	TGTGCCAGCAGCCCAAACCTACCGGGAGTTTCGAGCTCTGGAAACACCATATATTTT	CASSPNLPGVSSSGNTIYF
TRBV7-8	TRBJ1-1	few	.	TGTGCCAGCAGTCACCTAACCATCGAAACTTTCTTT	CASSHLTIETFF
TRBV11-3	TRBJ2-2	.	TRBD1	TGTGCCAGCAGCACGAGACAGGGGGGATTAACCGGGGAGCTGTTTTTT	CASSTRQGGLTGELFF
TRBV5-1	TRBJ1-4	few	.	TGCGCCAGCAGCCCCACCGCAACCGGGGACACTGAAAAACTGTTTTTT	CASSPTATGDTEKLFF
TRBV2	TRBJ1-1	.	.	TGTGCCAGCAGTGGGCAGGACACAAACACTGAAGCTTTCTTT	CASSGQDTNTEAFF
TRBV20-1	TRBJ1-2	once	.	TGCAGTGCTAGAGCCCCGGCGGGCTATGGCTACACCTTC	CSARAPAGYGYTF
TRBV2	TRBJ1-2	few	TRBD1	TGTGCCAGCAAGGGACAGGGTATCAGGAACTATGGCTACACCTTC	CASKGQGIRNYGYTF
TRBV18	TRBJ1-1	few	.	TGTGCCAGCTCCCCTTTCCGGGAGAACACTGAAGCTTTCTTT	CASSPFRENTEAFF
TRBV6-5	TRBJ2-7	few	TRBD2	TGTGCCAGCAGTTACGCGAGCGGGAGGGCCAGCGAGCAGTACTTC	CASSYASGRASEQYF
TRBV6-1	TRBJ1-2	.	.	TGTGCCAGCAGCCCTCGTATGGTCGGGTATGGCTACACCTTC	CASSPRMVGYGYTF
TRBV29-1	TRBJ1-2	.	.	TGCAGCGTTGACTCAGCTTCCCGCTATGGCTACACCTTC	CSVDSASRYGYTF
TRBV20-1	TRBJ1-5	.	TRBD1	TGCAGTGCTAGAGAAAGGGACAGGGCTGGCAATCAGCCCCAGCATTTT	CSARERDRAGNQPQHF
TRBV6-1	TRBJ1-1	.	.	TGTGCCAGCAGTGAAGTTAGCACGGGGAAGGCCGCCGGCCGTGAAGCTTTCTTT	CASSEVSTGKAAGREAFF
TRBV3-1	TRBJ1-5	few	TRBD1	TGTGCCAGCAGCTTAGGGACAGGGACCTATCAGCCCCAGCATTTT	CASSLGTGTYQPQHF
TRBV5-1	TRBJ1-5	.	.	TGCGCCAGCAGCTTGGGTGCCGGACAGCCCCAGCATTTT	CASSLGAGQPQHF
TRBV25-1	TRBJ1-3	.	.	TGTGCCAGCAGTGAATCCGGAGGGAACACCATATATTTT	CASSESGGNTIYF
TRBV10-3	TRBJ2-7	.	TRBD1	TGTGCCATCAGTTATCTCAGGGGGTCCTCCTACGAGCAGTACTTC	CAISYLRGSSYEQYF
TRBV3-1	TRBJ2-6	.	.	TGTGCCAGCAGCCAACGGAATCAGGGACGAACCTCTGGGGCCAACGTCCTGACTTTC	CASSQRNQGRTSGANVLTF
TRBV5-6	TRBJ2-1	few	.	TGTGCCAGCACCCTGAGGAGTGTCAATGAGCAGTTCTTC	CASTLRSVNEQFF
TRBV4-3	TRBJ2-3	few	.	TGCGCCAGCAGCCAAGCCCCGGGACTGGGCACAGATACGCAGTATTTT	CASSQAPGLGTDTQYF
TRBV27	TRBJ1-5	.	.	TGTGCCAGCAGTTCTGAAAGTAGCAATCAGCCCCAGCATTTT	CASSSESSNQPQHF
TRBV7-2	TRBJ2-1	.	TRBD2	TGTGCCAGCAGCTCCTTAGCGGGACGATCTTACAATGAGCAGTTCTTC	CASSSLAGRSYNEQFF
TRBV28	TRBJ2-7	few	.	TGTGCCAGCAGTCTACGGGGGTCCGGCGAGCAGTACTTC	CASSLRGSGEQYF
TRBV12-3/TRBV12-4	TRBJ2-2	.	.	TGTGCCAGCAGCCCCTCTTCGGGAACCGGGGAGCTGTTTTTT	CASSPSSGTGELFF
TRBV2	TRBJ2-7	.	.	TGTGCCAGCTATACGGGGCTATTCGAGCAGTACTTC	CASYTGLFEQYF
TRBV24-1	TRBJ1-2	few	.	TGTGCCACCAGTGATTTGCACGGGGGGGGCTACACCTTC	CATSDLHGGGYTF
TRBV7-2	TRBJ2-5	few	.	TGTGCCAGCAGCTTCGGGGGTTTAGAGACCCAGTACTTC	CASSFGGLETQYF
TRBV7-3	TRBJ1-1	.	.	TGTGCCAGCAGCTTCCGTTCGAACACTGAAGCTTTCTTT	CASSFRSNTEAFF
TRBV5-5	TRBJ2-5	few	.	TGTGCCAGCAGCCTTGCAGGTACGGGCGGCGAGACCCAGTACTTC	CASSLAGTGGETQYF
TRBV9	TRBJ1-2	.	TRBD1	TGTGCCAGCAGCGCCTACACAGGGGCAGGAGGCTACACCTTC	CASSAYTGAGGYTF
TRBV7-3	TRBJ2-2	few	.	TGTGCCAGCAGCTTAGGGACATTAACCGGGGAGCTGTTTTTT	CASSLGTLTGELFF
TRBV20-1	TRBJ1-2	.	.	TGCAGTGCTAGAACAACGCTGCCGCCATATGGCTACACCTTC	CSARTTLPPYGYTF
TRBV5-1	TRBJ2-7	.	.	TGCGCCAGCAGCTTATCTAACCGGCCCGCGGCCTACGAGCAGTACTTC	CASSLSNRPAAYEQYF
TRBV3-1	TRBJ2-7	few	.	TGTGCCAGCAGCCAAGGAGCGGTGGAGCAGTACTTC	CASSQGAVEQYF
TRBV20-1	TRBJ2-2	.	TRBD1	TGCAGTGTAGCGAACAGGGGGCGGACCGGGGAGCTGTTTTTT	CSVANRGRTGELFF
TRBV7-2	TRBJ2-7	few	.	TGTGCCAGCAGCTTCAGGCATTTCGCCTCCTACGAGCAGTACTTC	CASSFRHFASYEQYF
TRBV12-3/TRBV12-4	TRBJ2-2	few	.	TGTGCCAGCAGGGTCATGGGAAGCGCCGGGGAGCTGTTTTTT	CASRVMGSAGELFF
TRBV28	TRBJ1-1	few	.	TGTGCCAGCAGTTTACCCGGGAACACTGAAGCTTTCTTT	CASSLPGNTEAFF
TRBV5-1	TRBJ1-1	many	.	TGCGCCAGCAGCTTGGCGGCAGGGATGAACACTGAAGCTTTCTTT	CASSLAAGMNTEAFF
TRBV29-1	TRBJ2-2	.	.	TGCAGCGTAAAGTGGGGGCCGAACACCGGGGAGCTGTTTTTT	CSVKWGPNTGELFF
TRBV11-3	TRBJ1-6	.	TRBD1	TGTGCCAGCAGCTCAGACAGGGGTAGTCATTCACCCCTCCACTTT	CASSSDRGSHSPLHF
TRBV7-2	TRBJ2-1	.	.	TGTGCCAGCAGCCCACGACAGGCCTCTTACAATGAGCAGTTCTTC	CASSPRQASYNEQFF
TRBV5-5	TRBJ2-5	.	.	TGTGCCAGCAGCTTCTCTGTCTGGGAGACCCAGTACTTC	CASSFSVWETQYF
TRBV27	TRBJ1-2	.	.	TGTGCCAGCAGTCCTAATAAAGCAAGGGGTTATGGCTACACCTTC	CASSPNKARGYGYTF
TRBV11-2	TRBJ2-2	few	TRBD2	TGTGCCAGCAGCTTAGTCGGTAGCGGGAGGGCCTGGGACACCGGGGAGCTGTTTTTT	CASSLVGSGRAWDTGELFF
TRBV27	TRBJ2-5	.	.	TGTGCCAGCAGTTTACGAGAGCTCCAAGAGACCCAGTACTTC	CASSLRELQETQYF
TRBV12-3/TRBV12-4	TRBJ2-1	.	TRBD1	TGTGCCAGCCGTCAAGGACAGGGGTACAATGAGCAGTTCTTC	CASRQGQGYNEQFF
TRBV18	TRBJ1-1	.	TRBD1	TGTGCCAGCTCACAGGACAGGGGGGGAAGCACTGAAGCTTTCTTT	CASSQDRGGSTEAFF
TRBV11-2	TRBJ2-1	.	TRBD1	TGTGCCAGCAGCTACAGGGTAGGGGGCTCCAGCTCCTACAATGAGCAGTTCTTC	CASSYRVGGSSSYNEQFF
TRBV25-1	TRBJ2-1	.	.	TGTGCCAGCAGTGAGTCGGGGCTAACCATCTACAATGAGCAGTTCTTC	CASSESGLTIYNEQFF
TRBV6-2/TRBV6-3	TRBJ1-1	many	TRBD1	TGTGCCAGCAGTCCCCGGGACAGGGGGCGAACATTGGAAGCTTTCTTT	CASSPRDRGRTLEAFF
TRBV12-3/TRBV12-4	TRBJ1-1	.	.	TGTGCCAGCACCAAGACGAACACTGAAGCTTTCTTT	CASTKTNTEAFF